The sequence of this TCR beta chain was determined in a study of T-cell memory formation after mild COVID-19. TCRdb used MiXCR to reprocess the 5' RACE reads, holding one entry per CDR3 protein. This table holds around 470,000 distinct CDR3 sequences, 15% to 25% found once. V lost 0 bases to trimming and J lost 10 bases, with 13 bases between them. There are 15 residues in the CDR3. Findings and limits, study-wide: Clones from the second wave (peaking day 37) had unconfirmed SARS-CoV-2 specificity.

Turning to this clonotype: The target antigen is unknown.

Sequenced material: PBMCs or a T cell subset sorted from them (not recorded which). J is TRBJ1-6 and V is TRBV12-3 or TRBV12-4, with D hard to call. This clonotype originated in an adult woman who had mild COVID-19 (a few samples of this study predate the infection). Cell type and time point are not known. The CDR3 loop reads CASSLAQGSVSPLHF. In nucleotides, the CDR3 is TGTGCCAGCAGTTTAGCGCAAGGGTCCGTCTCACCCCTCCACTTT.